The present T cell receptor beta chain was sequenced within a study of beta chain features in type 1 diabetes. This clone was seen a handful of times. Its antigen is unidentified. This CDR3 is built from 13 residues. The junction had 4 bases not matched to a gene; V was cut back by 6 bases and J by 4 bases. Germline-derived CDR1 and CDR2 are SNHLY and FYNNEI. Reverse transcribing all isolated RNA meant expressed TCRB transcripts were sequenced. Sequenced by immunoSEQ multiplex PCR; TCRdb stores in-frame clones only, minus some. The table includes about 150,000 clones, about a tenth detected once. Study observations and caveats: Type 1 diabetes patients had TCRB CDR3s that were shorter (moderately but significantly so) in all four CD4+ subsets. Patients and controls would be equally affected if PCR favored shorter templates.

The chain combines TRBV2 with TRBJ1-2; TRBD1 matches 8 bases. The sequenced sample consisted of central memory CD4+ T cells from blood. This TCR was recovered from a man aged 30-40 years with type 1 diabetes. The CDR3, as DNA: TGTGCCAGCAGCCCGGACAGGGTCTATGGCTACACCTTC. Amino acids: CASSPDRVYGYTF.